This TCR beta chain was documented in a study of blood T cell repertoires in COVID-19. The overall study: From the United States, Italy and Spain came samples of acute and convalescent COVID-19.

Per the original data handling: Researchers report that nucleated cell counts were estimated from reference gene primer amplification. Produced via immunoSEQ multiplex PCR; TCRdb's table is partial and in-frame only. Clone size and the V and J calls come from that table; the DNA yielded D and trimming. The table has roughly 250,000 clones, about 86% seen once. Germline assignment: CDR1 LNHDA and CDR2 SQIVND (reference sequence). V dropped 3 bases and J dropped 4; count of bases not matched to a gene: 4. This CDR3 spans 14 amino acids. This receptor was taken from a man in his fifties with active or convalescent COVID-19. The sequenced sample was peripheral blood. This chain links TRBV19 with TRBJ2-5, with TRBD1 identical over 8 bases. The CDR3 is CASSIQGARETQYF. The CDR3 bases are TGTGCCAGTAGTATCCAGGGGGCAAGAGAGACCCAGTACTTC.